One and the same sample provided the 32 T cell receptor beta chains below, sequenced in a study of T cell changes during pregnancy in multiple sclerosis. Generated by immunoSEQ multiplex PCR, the TCRdb table keeps only in-frame clones and is missing some. The sample has tens of thousands of clones; about 92% are singletons. The specimen was peripheral blood, collected in the second trimester of pregnancy. The receptor set was obtained from a female donor in good health, enrolled as a control in a pregnancy study.

The chain joins TRBV11-3 to TRBJ2-2, with 8 bases identical to TRBD2. V gave up 6 bases and J gave up 2 bases; unmatched junction bases: 5. CDR1 SGHNT and CDR2 YENEEA come from the germline V gene. This CDR3 spans 15 amino acids. CDR3 protein: CASSFSGTNTGELFF. The CDR3 DNA reads TGTGCCAGCAGTTTTAGCGGGACAAACACCGGGGAGCTGTTTTTT.

J is TRBJ2-1 and V is TRBV15; 9 nucleotides match TRBD1. Germline values: CDR1 LNHNV, CDR2 YYDKDF (reference sequence). This CDR3 has 15 amino acids. Trimming cost V 4 bases and J 3 bases; bases outside gene matches: 4. In nucleotides, the CDR3 is TGTGCCACCAGCATCGGACAGGGGAACTACAATGAGCAGTTCTTC. Translation gives CATSIGQGNYNEQFF. Together with reference TRBV15 and TRBJ2-1, the CDR3 gives the full variable domain: DAMVIQNPRYQVTQFGKPVTLSCSQTLNHNVMYWYQQKSSQAPKLLFHYYDKDFNNEADTPDNFQSRRPNTSFCFLDIRSPGLGDTAMYLCATSIGQGNYNEQFFGPGTRLTVL.

The CDR3 sequence: CASSLGRGRNEQFF. Written as DNA, the CDR3 is TGTGCCAGCAGCTTGGGCAGGGGGCGAAATGAGCAGTTCTTC. The V call is TRBV7-8, the J call TRBJ2-1, with TRBD1 matching 8 bases. Germline-derived CDR1 and CDR2 are SGHVS and FQNEAQ. Trimming removed 3 bases from V and 7 bases from J; junction bases left unmatched: 5. The CDR3 totals 14 residues.

This clone was counted once. V usage is TRBV29-1 and J usage is TRBJ2-5, with D possibly being TRBD2 (6 bases). Judging by the DNA end, TRBJ2-7 fits better; the J call may be wrong. CDR3 size: 15 residues. Germline V gene lookup returns CDR1 SQVTM and CDR2 ANQGSEA. In DNA form, the CDR3 reads TGCAGCGTTTCCGGGGGATCAGGCGGGTTCTACGAGCAGTACTTC. Amino acid sequence: CSVSGGSGGFYEQYF.

This sequence joins TRBV19 and TRBJ2-7; 8 nucleotides match TRBD1. The V gene end was trimmed by 4 bases and the J gene end by 2 bases; junction bases not matched to a gene: 7. CDR1 is LNHDA and CDR2 is SQIVND in the germline V gene (reference sequence). This CDR3 comprises 15 residues. The CDR3 reads CASSSDRGGTYEQYF. DNA of the CDR3: TGTGCCAGTAGTAGTGACAGGGGAGGAACCTACGAGCAGTACTTC.

The rearrangement uses TRBV27 and TRBJ1-1, with D hard to call. The CDR3 sequence is 16 residues long. Germline lookup yields CDR1 MNHEY and CDR2 SMNVEV (reference sequence). V was shortened by 0 bases and J by 7 bases, with 18 bases between the two germline ends. CDR3 DNA: TGTGCCAGCAGTTTATCGAGTCTAGATAGCGGGCATGAAGCTTTCTTT. It is translated as CASSLSSLDSGHEAFF.

The V and J genes are TRBV4-1 and TRBJ2-7; D is uncertain. Germline V lookup: CDR1 MGHRA, CDR2 YSYEKL. The CDR3 is made up of 14 amino acids. V lost 0 bases and J 3 bases, leaving 9 bases between the germline ends. In DNA form, the CDR3 reads TGCGCCAGCAGCCAAGATCAGGCCGGCTACGAGCAGTACTTC. Translating it yields CASSQDQAGYEQYF.

The chain recombines TRBV19 with TRBJ1-5; D uncertain. V was clipped by 8 bases and J by 2 bases, with 13 bases between them. Per germline, CDR1 LNHDA and CDR2 SQIVND (reference sequence). The CDR3 length is 14 residues. CDR3 coding DNA: TGTGCCAGTTACCTCCGGGGAGGCAATCAGCCCCAGCATTTT. Its protein product is CASYLRGGNQPQHF.

The rearrangement joins TRBV9 to TRBJ2-7; 8 bases are a match to TRBD1. The junction had 10 bases not matched to a gene; V was cut back by 4 bases and J by 4 bases. This CDR3 region has 15 residues. Germline V CDR1 and CDR2: SGDLS, YYNGEE. This chain's CDR3 is CASSPRTGHQYEQYF. The CDR3, as DNA: TGTGCCAGCAGCCCCAGGACAGGGCATCAATACGAGCAGTACTTC.

The rearrangement links TRBV2 to TRBJ1-5; the D gene is possibly TRBD1 (6 bases). CDR3 size: 15 residues. Germline-derived CDR1 and CDR2 are SNHLY and FYNNEI. V gave up 6 bases and J gave up 1 base, with 13 bases separating them. DNA of the CDR3: TGTGCCAGCAGGGTAACAGGGACAAGCAATCAGCCCCAGCATTTT. It codes for CASRVTGTSNQPQHF.

The chain is built from TRBV6-5 and TRBJ2-1; 12 bases line up with TRBD2. Germline CDR1 MNHEY, CDR2 SVGAGI. CDR3 length: 16 residues. V trimming: 2 bases; J trimming: 8 bases; junction bases outside the gene matches: 7. The CDR3, as DNA: TGTGCCAGCAGTTACCGCCCGCTAGCGGGAGGGCATGAGCAGTTCTTC. It translates to CASSYRPLAGGHEQFF.

With respect to this clone: Other DNA variants within this sample encode the same CDR3. The V and J genes are TRBV7-9 and TRBJ2-7; D gene unclear. The CDR3 runs 12 residues. V lost 5 bases and J 1 base, leaving 6 bases between the germline ends. Germline V gene lookup returns CDR1 SEHNR and CDR2 FQNEAQ (reference sequence). In nucleotides, the CDR3 is TGTGCCAGCAGCACCAGTTCCTACGAGCAGTACTTC. Translating gives CASSTSSYEQYF.

This rearrangement joins TRBV10-3 to TRBJ2-3; 13 bases line up with TRBD2. Germline V lookup: CDR1 ENHRY, CDR2 SYGVKD. V gave up 0 bases and J gave up 0 bases; unmatched junction bases: 3. CDR3 length: 18 residues. The CDR3 here is CAISESGTSGVSTDTQYF. DNA for the CDR3: TGTGCCATCAGTGAGTCCGGGACTAGCGGGGTCAGCACAGATACGCAGTATTTT.

This clone occurred a few times. This chain uses TRBV28 with TRBJ1-1; no firm D call. The V gene's germline CDR1 is MDHEN and CDR2 SYDVKM. CDR3 size: 13 residues. The ends were cut back, 5 bases at V and 5 bases at J, with 12 bases in the middle. CDR3: CASSRRRATEAFF. The CDR3, as DNA: TGTGCCAGCAGTAGGAGGCGGGCAACTGAAGCTTTCTTT.

This clone was counted a single time. The J gene is TRBJ2-5, the V gene TRBV5-6; 9 bases agree with TRBD1. V dropped 4 bases and J dropped 5; count of bases not matched to a gene: 12. The CDR3 contains 16 residues. The germline gives CDR1 SGHDT, CDR2 YYEEEE. CDR3 amino acids: CASSPFGTGSQETQYF. CDR3 DNA: TGTGCCAGCAGCCCCTTTGGGACAGGGTCTCAGGAGACCCAGTACTTC.

The chain combines TRBV29-1 with TRBJ2-3; 10 nucleotides line up with TRBD1. This CDR3 is built from 15 residues. J was trimmed by 2 bases and V by 6 bases; bases with no gene match: 8. Germline V gene sequence: CDR1 SQVTM, CDR2 ANQGSEA. CDR3 in DNA: TGCAGCGTCGTCGGGACAGGGGAGAACACAGATACGCAGTATTTT. Protein sequence: CSVVGTGENTDTQYF.

This chain connects TRBV27 to TRBJ1-1; D unresolved. The CDR3 sequence is 13 residues long. Germline loops: CDR1 MNHEY, CDR2 SMNVEV (reference sequence). V lost 4 bases and J 1 base, leaving 7 bases between the germline ends. CDR3 loop: CASSYQANTEAFF. CDR3 sequence (DNA): TGTGCCAGCAGTTACCAGGCGAACACTGAAGCTTTCTTT.

The chain is built from TRBV4-1 and TRBJ2-2, with D hard to call. Germline V gene sequence: CDR1 MGHRA, CDR2 YSYEKL. This CDR3 is built from 19 residues. Trimming removed 0 bases from V and 3 bases from J, with 20 bases in between. CDR3 protein: CASSQDLVTRPRYTGELFF. The CDR3, as DNA: TGCGCCAGCAGCCAAGATCTCGTTACGCGGCCGCGGTACACCGGGGAGCTGTTTTTT.

Concerning this clone: One end of the junction does not line up with germline, which may come from a read error. This chain uses TRBV7-2 with TRBJ1-1; D uncertain. The CDR3 extends over 13 amino acids. CDR1 SGHTA and CDR2 FQGNSA come from the germline V gene. The CDR3 reads CASSFTWNTKAFF. DNA of the CDR3: TGTGCCAGCAGCTTTACCTGGAACACTAAAGCTTTCTTT. Together with reference TRBV7-2 and TRBJ1-1, the CDR3 gives the full variable domain: GAGVSQSPSNKVTEKGKDVELRCDPISGHTALYWYRQSLGQGLEFLIYFQGNSAPDKSGLPSDRFSAERTGGSVSTLTIQRTQQEDSAVYLCASSFTWNTKAFFGQGTRLTVV.

CDR3 residues: CASSGGGYYEQYF. CDR3 DNA sequence: TGTGCCAGCAGTGGGGGAGGGTACTACGAGCAGTACTTC. The chain joins TRBV27 to TRBJ2-7; TRBD2 matches at 7 bases. The length of the CDR3 is 13 residues. The germline V gene has CDR1 MNHEY and CDR2 SMNVEV (reference sequence). The V segment lost 5 bases and the J segment 3 bases; nucleotides outside the gene matches: 4.

The chain has TRBV11-2 and TRBJ2-3, with 8 bases identical to TRBD2. Trimming cost V 8 bases and J 8 bases; bases outside gene matches: 3. The CDR3 runs 11 residues. Germline V gene data show CDR1 as SGHAT and CDR2 as FQNNGV. In DNA form, the CDR3 reads TGTGCCAGCCGGGGGGGGACTACGCAGTATTTT. Translating gives CASRGGTTQYF.

The chain uses TRBV11-2 and TRBJ2-7, with 8 bases identical to TRBD2. Germline V gene data show CDR1 as SGHAT and CDR2 as FQNNGV. The V gene end was trimmed by 0 bases and the J gene end by 2 bases; junction bases not matched to a gene: 6. The CDR3 covers 16 residues. In DNA, the CDR3 is TGTGCCAGCAGCTTAGAAGGGGCGGGGGGCACCTACGAGCAGTACTTC. Protein: CASSLEGAGGTYEQYF.

This chain links TRBV5-6 with TRBJ2-7; unclear D gene. V dropped 2 bases and J dropped 3 bases, with 12 bases sitting between them. The CDR3 has 14 residues. Germline CDR1 reads SGHDT; CDR2 reads YYEEEE. The CDR3 DNA reads TGTGCCAGCAGCTTTGGTCAGGATCGCTACGAGCAGTACTTC. Its protein is CASSFGQDRYEQYF.

The chain couples TRBV6-6 to TRBJ2-4; 13 bases are a match to TRBD2. Germline V gene lookup returns CDR1 MNHNY and CDR2 SVGAGI (reference sequence). Trimming cost V 11 bases and J 6 bases; bases outside gene matches: 10. The CDR3 has 15 amino acids. DNA for the CDR3: TGTGCCGGCCAACTAGCGGGAGGGAGTGGAAACATTCAGTACTTC. It codes for CAGQLAGGSGNIQYF.

This rearrangement joins TRBV10-2 to TRBJ2-1, with 10 bases that match TRBD2. The CDR3 is made up of 15 amino acids. Germline V gene sequence: CDR1 WSHSY, CDR2 SAAADI. V dropped 6 bases and J dropped 8; count of bases not matched to a gene: 10. This chain's CDR3 is CASRDPGLALYEQFF. CDR3 coding DNA: TGCGCCAGCAGGGATCCGGGACTAGCGTTATATGAGCAGTTCTTC.

The V gene is TRBV28, the J gene TRBJ2-1; the D is unclear. The CDR3 runs 12 residues. Germline V gene sequence: CDR1 MDHEN, CDR2 SYDVKM. V was clipped by 3 bases and J by 4 bases, with 4 bases between them. CDR3 DNA: TGTGCCAGCAGTTTTCCGTACAATGAGCAGTTCTTC. It yields the protein CASSFPYNEQFF.

CDR3 residues: CASSFGTSLKPDHEQYF. DNA for the CDR3: TGTGCCAGCAGCTTCGGGACTAGCCTGAAGCCTGACCACGAGCAGTACTTC. The chain has TRBV13 and TRBJ2-7; 9 bases align to TRBD2. This CDR3 is built from 17 residues. CDR1 and CDR2 (germline): PRHDT, FYEKMQ (reference sequence). Trimming removed 3 bases from V and 5 bases from J; junction bases left unmatched: 14.

The rearrangement joins TRBV12-5 to TRBJ2-7, with a weak D call TRBD1 (6 bases). The germline gives CDR1 LGHNT, CDR2 FRNRAP. This CDR3 is built from 14 residues. Trimming shortened V by 4 bases and J by 2 bases, and 12 bases separated the two germline ends. Written as DNA, the CDR3 is TGTGCTAGTGGTTCCGGGACACCAACCTACGAGCAGTACTTC. It translates to CASGSGTPTYEQYF.

This clone was detected only a few times. The chain has TRBV30 and TRBJ1-5, with D perhaps matching TRBD1 (5 bases). From germline, CDR1 is GTSNPN and CDR2 SVGIG (reference sequence). Trimming removed 0 bases at V and 6 bases at J, with 12 bases between. CDR3 size: 14 residues. DNA of the CDR3: TGTGCCTGGAGTGTAGGGGAATTGGGTCAGCCCCAGCATTTT. Protein sequence: CAWSVGELGQPQHF.

The rearrangement uses TRBV6-5 and TRBJ1-2; 7 bases fit TRBD1. This CDR3 spans 14 amino acids. Germline V lookup: CDR1 MNHEY, CDR2 SVGAGI. The trim removed 0 bases at V and 7 bases at J, leaving 5 bases unmatched. The CDR3, as DNA: TGTGCCAGCAGTTACTCCGACAGGGTCGGTGGCTACACCTTC. This sequence encodes CASSYSDRVGGYTF.

In the case of this clone: Other DNA sequences in this sample translate to the same CDR3. V is TRBV27 and J is TRBJ2-7, with TRBD2 matching over 9 bases. The germline V gene encodes CDR1 MNHEY and CDR2 SMNVEV (reference sequence). V gave up 5 bases and J gave up 1 base; unmatched junction bases: 3. The CDR3 totals 14 residues. The CDR3 DNA is TGTGCCAGCAGTCTGACTAGCGGTTCCTACGAGCAGTACTTC. Translation gives CASSLTSGSYEQYF.

The chain has TRBV29-1 and TRBJ1-4, with TRBD1 identical over 9 bases. The CDR3 totals 13 residues. Germline values: CDR1 SQVTM, CDR2 ANQGSEA. V lost 4 bases to trimming and J lost 5 bases; unmatched junction nucleotides: 2. This CDR3 reads CSVGQGGNEKLFF. DNA of the CDR3: TGCAGCGTTGGACAGGGGGGAAATGAAAAACTGTTTTTT.